This note documents a single TCR beta chain sequence. This entry comes from a study of blood T cell repertoires in COVID-19. The data were produced by immunoSEQ multiplex PCR, yet TCRdb's version contains in-frame clones alone and is incomplete. The sample carries about 73,000 clones, roughly 83% recorded once. This CDR3 comprises 15 residues. Germline V gene lookup returns CDR1 MGHRA and CDR2 YSYEKL. The V gene lost 4 bases and the J gene lost 1 base, with 13 bases spanning the gap. The V gene is TRBV4-1, the J gene TRBJ2-5, with D tentatively TRBD2 (7 bases). This TCR derives from a man older than 75 with active or convalescent COVID-19. Sequenced sample: peripheral blood. The CDR3 sequence: CASSLRGEGQETQYF. As DNA, the CDR3 is TGCGCCAGCAGCCTAAGGGGGGAGGGCCAAGAGACCCAGTACTTC.